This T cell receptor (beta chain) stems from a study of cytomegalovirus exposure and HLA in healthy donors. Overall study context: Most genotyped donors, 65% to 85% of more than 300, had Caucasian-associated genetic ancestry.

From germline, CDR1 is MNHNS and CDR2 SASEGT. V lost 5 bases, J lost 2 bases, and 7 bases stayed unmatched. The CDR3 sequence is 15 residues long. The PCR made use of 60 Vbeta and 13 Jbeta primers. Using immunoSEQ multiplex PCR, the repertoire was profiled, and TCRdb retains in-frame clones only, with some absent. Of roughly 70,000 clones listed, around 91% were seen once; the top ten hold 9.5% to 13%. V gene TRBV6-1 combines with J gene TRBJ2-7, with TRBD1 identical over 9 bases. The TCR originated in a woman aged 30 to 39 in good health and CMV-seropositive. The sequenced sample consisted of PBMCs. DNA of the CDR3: TGTGCCAGCAGTAGATCGGGACAGGGCCCCTACGAGCAGTACTTC. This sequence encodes CASSRSGQGPYEQYF.